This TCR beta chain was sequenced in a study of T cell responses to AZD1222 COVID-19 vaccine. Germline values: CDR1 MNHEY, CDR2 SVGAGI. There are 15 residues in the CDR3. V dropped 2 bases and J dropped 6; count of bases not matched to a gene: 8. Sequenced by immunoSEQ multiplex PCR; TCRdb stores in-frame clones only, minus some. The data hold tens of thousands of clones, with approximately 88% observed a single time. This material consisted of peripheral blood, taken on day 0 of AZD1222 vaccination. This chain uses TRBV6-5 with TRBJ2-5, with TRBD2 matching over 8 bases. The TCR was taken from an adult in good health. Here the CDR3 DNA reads TGTGCCAGCAGTTACCGGCGGGAGGCCGAAAAGACCCAGTACTTC. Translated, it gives CASSYRREAEKTQYF.